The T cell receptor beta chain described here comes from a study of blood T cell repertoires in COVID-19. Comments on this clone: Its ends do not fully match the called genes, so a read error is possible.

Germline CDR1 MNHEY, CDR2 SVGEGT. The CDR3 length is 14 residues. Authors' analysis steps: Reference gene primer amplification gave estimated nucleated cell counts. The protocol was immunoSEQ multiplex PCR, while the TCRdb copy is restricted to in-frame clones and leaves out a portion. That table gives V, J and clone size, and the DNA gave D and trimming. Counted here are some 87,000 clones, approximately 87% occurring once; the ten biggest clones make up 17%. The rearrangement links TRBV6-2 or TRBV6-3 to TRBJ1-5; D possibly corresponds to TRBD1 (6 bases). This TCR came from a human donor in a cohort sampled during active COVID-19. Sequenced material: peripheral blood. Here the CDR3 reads CASSNSGQNQPQHF. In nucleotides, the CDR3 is TGTGCCAGCAGTAACTCGGGACAAAATCAGCCCCAGCATTTT.